The 28 T cell receptor beta chains presented below share a single source sample, sequenced in a study of CD8 T cells in Susac syndrome. After extraction with the RNeasy kit, about 0.45 to 1 ug of the RNA was reverse transcribed using random hexamers. TCRdb reprocessed the immunoSEQ multiplex PCR reads with MiXCR, giving one entry per CDR3 protein. Seen here are about 100,000 distinct CDR3 sequences, approximately 95% observed once, and the top ten hold 0.3%. The sequenced sample consisted of CD8+ T cells from PBMCs. These receptors were obtained from a human donor with Susac syndrome.

This chain joins TRBV28 and TRBJ1-5; D gene unclear. CDR1 MDHEN and CDR2 SYDVKM come from the germline V gene. V was clipped by 6 bases and J by 0 bases, with 9 bases between them. The CDR3 has 14 residues. The CDR3 bases are TGTGCCAGCAGAGGAGGATATAGCAATCAGCCCCAGCATTTT. It is translated as CASRGGYSNQPQHF.

Written as DNA, the CDR3 is TGTGCCAGCAGTACCTCCGGGGCGTGGGGCTACACCTTC. Translated: CASSTSGAWGYTF. V usage is TRBV27 and J usage is TRBJ1-2; perhaps TRBD1 as D (5 bases). Germline lookup yields CDR1 MNHEY and CDR2 SMNVEV (reference sequence). There are 13 residues in the CDR3. V was cut by 5 bases and J by 8 bases, with 15 bases left in between.

The sample holds one count of this clonotype. The chain employs TRBV9 and TRBJ2-1; TRBD2 might be the D (5 bases). Deletions cut 2 bases from V and 7 bases from J, with 10 bases between. Looked up from germline, CDR1 is SGDLS and CDR2 is YYNGEE. This CDR3 region has 13 residues. CDR3 nucleotide sequence: TGTGCCAGCAGCGTTGGACTTACAAATGAGCAGTTCTTC. Residues: CASSVGLTNEQFF.

The chain has TRBV5-1 and TRBJ2-5, with TRBD1 identical over 7 bases. V shed 0 bases, J shed 2 bases, and the junction held 4 bases outside the gene matches. CDR1 and CDR2 from the germline V gene are SGHRS and YFSETQ. The CDR3 is 15 residues long. CDR3 bases: TGCGCCAGCAGCTTGGAGGGACAGCCACAAGAGACCCAGTACTTC. As protein: CASSLEGQPQETQYF. Full variable domain (rest looked up from reference TRBV5-1 and TRBJ2-5): KAGVTQTPRYLIKTRGQQVTLSCSPISGHRSVSWYQQTPGQGLQFLFEYFSETQRNKGNFPGRFSGRQFSNSRSEMNVSTLELGDSALYLCASSLEGQPQETQYFGPGTRLLVL.

The chain carries TRBV29-1 and TRBJ2-7, with 7 bases fitting TRBD2. CDR3 length: 12 amino acids. Trimming cost V 4 bases and J 2 bases; bases outside gene matches: 2. CDR1 SQVTM and CDR2 ANQGSEA come from the germline V gene. The chain's CDR3 is CSVGAGTYEQYF. The DNA for the CDR3 is TGCAGCGTTGGAGCGGGAACCTACGAGCAGTACTTC.

The chain links TRBV15 to TRBJ2-7; D could derive from TRBD1 or TRBD2 (5 bases each). The germline CDR1 and CDR2 sequences are LNHNV and YYDKDF (reference sequence). Trimming took off 2 bases at V and 2 bases at J, with 19 bases between the two ends. CDR3 length: 17 residues. The CDR3 nucleotides read TGTGCCACCAGCAGAAGGGGAGAAGGGCCAACGGCCTACGAGCAGTACTTC. It encodes CATSRRGEGPTAYEQYF.

The chain uses TRBV9 and TRBJ1-1; D is possibly TRBD1 (6 bases). The CDR3 is made up of 13 amino acids. V was clipped by 3 bases and J by 3 bases, with 9 bases between them. The germline CDR1 and CDR2 sequences are SGDLS and YYNGEE. CDR3 coding DNA: TGTGCCAGCAGCGCCCACAGGGACACTGAAGCTTTCTTT. Its protein is CASSAHRDTEAFF.

The gene calls are TRBV15 and TRBJ2-2, with 10 bases identical to TRBD2. V gave up 4 bases and J gave up 6 bases; unmatched junction bases: 5. Looked up from germline, CDR1 is LNHNV and CDR2 is YYDKDF (reference sequence). There are 15 residues in the CDR3. The CDR3 here is CATSTSGSAAGELFF. The CDR3, as DNA: TGTGCCACCAGCACTAGCGGGAGTGCGGCCGGGGAGCTGTTTTTT. Looking up the rest from reference TRBV15 and TRBJ2-2 gives the full variable domain: DAMVIQNPRYQVTQFGKPVTLSCSQTLNHNVMYWYQQKSSQAPKLLFHYYDKDFNNEADTPDNFQSRRPNTSFCFLDIRSPGLGDTAMYLCATSTSGSAAGELFFGEGSRLTVL.

The chain joins TRBV3-1 to TRBJ2-7; tentative D call: TRBD2 (5 bases). The CDR3 runs 13 residues. Germline CDR1 LGHDT, CDR2 YNNKEL (reference sequence). The V gene lost 1 base and the J gene lost 7 bases, with 11 bases spanning the gap. CDR3 in DNA: TGTGCCAGCAGCCAAGGACCGACGGGAGAGCAGTACTTC. Amino acids: CASSQGPTGEQYF.

V usage is TRBV7-8 and J usage is TRBJ1-5; the D is unclear. V gave up 6 bases and J gave up 7 bases, with 13 bases separating them. CDR1 and CDR2 from the germline V gene are SGHVS and FQNEAQ. The CDR3 has 13 amino acids. CDR3 sequence reads: CASSLFHGQPQHF. The CDR3 DNA reads as TGTGCCAGCAGTCTATTCCATGGGCAGCCCCAGCATTTT.

V and J are TRBV6-6 and TRBJ2-3, with D perhaps matching TRBD2 (6 bases). The CDR3 sequence is 15 residues long. V was cut by 5 bases and J by 5 bases, with 17 bases left in between. Germline V CDR1 and CDR2: MNHNY, SVGAGI (reference sequence). CDR3 sequence (DNA): TGTGCCAGCAGTCCTTGGACGGGGGATGGAGATACGCAGTATTTT. Translation: CASSPWTGDGDTQYF.

The chain employs TRBV19 and TRBJ2-7, with 9 bases matching TRBD2. The ends lost 6 bases at V and 4 bases at J; junction bases unmatched: 10. The CDR3 totals 15 residues. Per the germline V gene, CDR1 is LNHDA and CDR2 is SQIVND (reference sequence). This CDR3 is CASSKGNSGSYEQYF. The CDR3 coding sequence is TGTGCCAGTAGCAAGGGAAATAGCGGGAGTTACGAGCAGTACTTC.

V gene TRBV20-1 combines with J gene TRBJ2-7; D possibly corresponds to TRBD2 (5 bases). Germline values: CDR1 DFQATT, CDR2 SNEGSKA (reference sequence). The CDR3 covers 13 residues. Trimming took 1 base from V and 2 from J, leaving 9 bases between them. The CDR3 DNA sequence: TGCAGTGCTAGAGCGGAGGTGGCCTACGAGCAGTACTTC. Translating it yields CSARAEVAYEQYF.

The table lists this clonotype with a few counts. The chain has TRBV7-9 and TRBJ2-5, with unresolved D. The CDR3 sequence is 12 residues long. V lost 1 base and J 4 bases, leaving 4 bases between the germline ends. Germline assignment: CDR1 SEHNR and CDR2 FQNEAQ (reference sequence). CDR3 residues: CASSLGVETQYF. For the CDR3, the DNA is TGTGCCAGCAGCTTAGGCGTAGAGACCCAGTACTTC.

V is TRBV29-1 and J is TRBJ2-1; D tentatively fits TRBD1 or TRBD2 (5 bases each). Germline values: CDR1 SQVTM, CDR2 ANQGSEA. This CDR3 region has 15 residues. V was trimmed by 3 bases and J by 2 bases, leaving 14 bases between them. CDR3 in amino acids: CSVDVRDGAYNEQFF. For the CDR3, the DNA is TGCAGCGTTGATGTCAGGGACGGAGCCTACAATGAGCAGTTCTTC.

The chain carries TRBV29-1 and TRBJ1-2, with unresolved D. The CDR3 consists of 12 residues. The V gene lost 3 bases and the J gene lost 1 base, with 6 bases spanning the gap. CDR1 and CDR2 (germline): SQVTM, ANQGSEA. The CDR3 region is CSVETSNYGYTF. The CDR3 region has the DNA TGCAGCGTTGAGACAAGTAACTATGGCTACACCTTC.

The chain employs TRBV4-1 and TRBJ1-1; TRBD1 is a possible D gene (6 bases). The V end was cut by 1 base, the J end by 3 bases, with 12 bases between. Germline CDR1 and CDR2: MGHRA and YSYEKL. CDR3 length equals 15 residues. This CDR3 is CASSQAYRADTEAFF. In DNA, the CDR3 is TGCGCCAGCAGCCAAGCCTACAGGGCTGACACTGAAGCTTTCTTT.

The chain uses TRBV5-4 and TRBJ1-1, with D unresolved. Germline V CDR1 and CDR2: SGHNT, YYREEE (reference sequence). V was shortened by 1 base and J by 4 bases, with 8 bases between the two germline ends. The CDR3 length is 13 residues. The DNA of the CDR3 is TGTGCCAGCAGCTTGAAGGGTCCCACTGAAGCTTTCTTT. This encodes CASSLKGPTEAFF.

V and J are TRBV5-1 and TRBJ2-3, with D perhaps TRBD2 (5 bases). The CDR3 spans 12 residues. Trimming removed 5 bases at V and 5 bases at J, with 9 bases between. Germline CDR1 SGHRS, CDR2 YFSETQ. In nucleotides, the CDR3 is TGCGCCAGCAGTACCAGCGGAGATACGCAGTATTTT. This sequence encodes CASSTSGDTQYF. Filled out from reference TRBV5-1 and TRBJ2-3, the complete variable domain reads KAGVTQTPRYLIKTRGQQVTLSCSPISGHRSVSWYQQTPGQGLQFLFEYFSETQRNKGNFPGRFSGRQFSNSRSEMNVSTLELGDSALYLCASSTSGDTQYFGPGTRLTVL.

V usage is TRBV9 and J usage is TRBJ1-1, with D maybe TRBD1 (5 bases). V was pared by 2 bases and J by 4 bases, with 15 bases between. Germline CDR1 is SGDLS and CDR2 is YYNGEE. CDR3 length equals 15 residues. DNA for the CDR3: TGTGCCAGCAGCGTCTCGGGACCGGGGAGCACTGAAGCTTTCTTT. This codes for CASSVSGPGSTEAFF.

The chain uses TRBV24-1 and TRBJ2-3; D gene unclear. The CDR3 contains 15 residues. Germline CDR1 KGHDR, CDR2 SFDVKD. With 7 bases removed from V and 2 bases from J, the gap between germline ends came to 15 bases. The CDR3 loop reads CATSGGSWDTDTQYF. CDR3 DNA: TGTGCCACCAGCGGTGGCAGCTGGGACACAGATACGCAGTATTTT.

The V and J genes are TRBV6-4 and TRBJ2-1; 8 bases fit TRBD2. The ends lost 6 bases at V and 6 bases at J; junction bases unmatched: 7. CDR1 MRHNA and CDR2 SNTAGT come from the germline V gene. The length of the CDR3 is 14 residues. The CDR3 here is CASSPTSAGNEQFF. The CDR3 DNA reads TGTGCCAGCAGCCCGACTAGCGCCGGCAATGAGCAGTTCTTC.

The chain's CDR3 is CASSPRTAQETQYF. CDR3 in DNA: TGTGCCAGCAGTCCTCGGACGGCACAAGAGACCCAGTACTTC. This chain connects TRBV6-2 or TRBV6-3 to TRBJ2-5, with D hard to call. The CDR3 loop spans 14 amino acids. With 5 bases removed from V and 2 bases from J, the gap between germline ends came to 12 bases. CDR1 MNHEY and CDR2 SVGEGT come from the germline V gene.

CDR3 residues: CASSNSPGAYEQYF. The DNA of the CDR3 is TGCGCCAGCAGTAATTCCCCGGGGGCCTACGAGCAGTACTTC. The rearrangement links TRBV23-1 to TRBJ2-7, with D possibly matching TRBD2 (6 bases). TRBV23-1 is assigned to the ORF class and has an uncertain function. Trimming left V 5 bases short and J 2 bases short, with 13 bases between. This CDR3 is built from 14 residues.

This chain joins TRBV15 and TRBJ2-7, with a tentative D call TRBD1 (5 bases). Trimming pared 0 bases from V and 0 bases from J, leaving 9 bases between. The CDR3 totals 15 residues. Germline-derived CDR1 and CDR2 are LNHNV and YYDKDF (reference sequence). The chain's CDR3 is CATSRDHDSSYEQYF. As DNA, the CDR3 is TGTGCCACCAGCAGAGATCATGACAGCTCCTACGAGCAGTACTTC.

The chain combines TRBV27 with TRBJ2-7, with TRBD2 identical over 9 bases. This CDR3 is built from 15 residues. Trimming cost V 5 bases and J 5 bases; bases outside gene matches: 10. The V gene's germline CDR1 is MNHEY and CDR2 SMNVEV (reference sequence). Here the CDR3 DNA reads TGTGCCAGCAGTCCCTTAGCGGGAGTCCTAGACGAGCAGTACTTC. Translated: CASSPLAGVLDEQYF.

The rearrangement joins TRBV15 to TRBJ2-5; weak D call: TRBD1 (6 bases). Germline V gene lookup returns CDR1 LNHNV and CDR2 YYDKDF (reference sequence). Trimming pared 5 bases from V and 4 bases from J, leaving 11 bases between. The CDR3 covers 13 residues. Here the CDR3 DNA reads TGTGCCACCAGCGTCAGGGGTGCAGAGACCCAGTACTTC. Translating it yields CATSVRGAETQYF. Filled out from reference TRBV15 and TRBJ2-5, the complete variable domain reads DAMVIQNPRYQVTQFGKPVTLSCSQTLNHNVMYWYQQKSSQAPKLLFHYYDKDFNNEADTPDNFQSRRPNTSFCFLDIRSPGLGDTAMYLCATSVRGAETQYFGPGTRLLVL.

Here the CDR3 reads CASSEQLYRETQYF. In nucleotides, the CDR3 is TGTGCCAGCAGTGAACAGCTATACCGGGAGACCCAGTACTTC. This chain joins TRBV2 and TRBJ2-5; D ambiguous. V lost 2 bases, J lost 5 bases, and 12 bases lay in between. From germline, CDR1 is SNHLY and CDR2 FYNNEI. The CDR3 runs to 14 residues.